This T cell receptor (beta chain) was captured by sequencing in a study of shared clonotypes between healthy human individuals. CD45RO-negative cells were positively selected for CCR7, leaving out terminally differentiated effector memory CD45RA+ cells. Sorted-subset replicate PCRs used roughly 210 ng of genomic DNA. This amount corresponded to tens of thousands of T cell genomes. The assay was immunoSEQ multiplex PCR, and TCRdb's table has in-frame clones only and misses some. This table holds approximately 1.9 million clones, 93% found once. CDR3 length: 16 residues. V shed 5 bases and J 3 bases; nucleotides not matched to a gene: 8. The germline gives CDR1 PRHDT, CDR2 FYEKMQ (reference sequence).

This sequence joins TRBV13 and TRBJ2-3; 10 bases align to TRBD2. The sequence came from a man aged 18 to 29 in good health. Some clones in this sample may be carry-over from other donors' samples. Material for sequencing was naive CD8+ T cells from PBMCs. The CDR3 DNA follows: TGTGCCAGCAGCCTCGGACTAGCGGTAATGACAGATACGCAGTATTTT. Its translation: CASSLGLAVMTDTQYF.